This TCR beta chain originates from a study of CD8+ T cells in alopecia areata. Treatment meaning: oral pan-JAK inhibitor, 5-10 mg twice daily. Reverse transcription of extracted RNA yielded cDNA, which provided the sequencing template. Clones were read by immunoSEQ multiplex PCR, and TCRdb kept only the in-frame ones, dropping some. This sample has over 150,000 clones, with about 55% found just once. This sequence originates from a human donor with alopecia areata. Here the sequenced sample was CD8+ T cells sorted from blood, taken at week 24, from a patient treated with tofacitinib.

The CDR3: CAWSDGVENEKLFF. The CDR3 bases are TGTGCCTGGAGCGACGGGGTTGAAAATGAAAAACTGTTTTTT. The chain uses TRBV30 and TRBJ1-4; no definite D call. This CDR3 has 14 residues. Germline values: CDR1 GTSNPN, CDR2 SVGIG (reference sequence). With 3 bases removed from V and 5 bases from J, the gap between germline ends came to 13 bases.